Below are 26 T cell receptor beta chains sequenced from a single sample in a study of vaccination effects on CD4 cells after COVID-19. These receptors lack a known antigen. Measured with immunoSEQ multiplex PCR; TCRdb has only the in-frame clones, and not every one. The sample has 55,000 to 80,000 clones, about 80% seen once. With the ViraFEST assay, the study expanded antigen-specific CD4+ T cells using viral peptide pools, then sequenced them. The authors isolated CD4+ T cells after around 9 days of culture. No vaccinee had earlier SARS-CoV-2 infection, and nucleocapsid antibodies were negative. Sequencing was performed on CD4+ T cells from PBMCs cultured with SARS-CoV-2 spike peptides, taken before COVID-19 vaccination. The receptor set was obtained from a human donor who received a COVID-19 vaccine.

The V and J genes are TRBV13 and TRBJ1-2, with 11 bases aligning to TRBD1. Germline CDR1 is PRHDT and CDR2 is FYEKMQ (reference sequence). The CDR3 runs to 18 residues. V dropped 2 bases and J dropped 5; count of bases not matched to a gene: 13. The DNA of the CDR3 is TGTGCCAGCAGCTTATTCTCCGGGACAGGGGGATCTCGTTATGGCTACACCTTC. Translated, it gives CASSLFSGTGGSRYGYTF. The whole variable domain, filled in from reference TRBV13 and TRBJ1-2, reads AAGVIQSPRHLIKEKRETATLKCYPIPRHDTVYWYQQGPGQDPQFLISFYEKMQSDKGSIPDRFSAQQFSDYHSELNMSSLELGDSALYFCASSLFSGTGGSRYGYTFGSGTRLTVV.

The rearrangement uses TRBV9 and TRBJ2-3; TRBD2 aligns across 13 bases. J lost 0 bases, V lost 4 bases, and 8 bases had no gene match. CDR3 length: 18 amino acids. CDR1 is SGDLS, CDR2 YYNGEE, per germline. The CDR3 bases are TGTGCCAGCAGCCGCCCGCGACTAGCGGGGGGTAGCACAGATACGCAGTATTTT. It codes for CASSRPRLAGGSTDTQYF. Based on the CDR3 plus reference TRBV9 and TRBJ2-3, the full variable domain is DSGVTQTPKHLITATGQRVTLRCSPRSGDLSVYWYQQSLDQGLQFLIQYYNGEERAKGNILERFSAQQFPDLHSELNLSSLELGDSALYFCASSRPRLAGGSTDTQYFGPGTRLTVL.

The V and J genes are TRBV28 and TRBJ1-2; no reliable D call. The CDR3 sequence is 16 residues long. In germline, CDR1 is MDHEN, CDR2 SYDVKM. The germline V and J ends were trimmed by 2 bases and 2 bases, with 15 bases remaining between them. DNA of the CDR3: TGTGCCAGCAGTTTACTGTCGAGAGGGCCCAACTATGGCTACACCTTC. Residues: CASSLLSRGPNYGYTF.

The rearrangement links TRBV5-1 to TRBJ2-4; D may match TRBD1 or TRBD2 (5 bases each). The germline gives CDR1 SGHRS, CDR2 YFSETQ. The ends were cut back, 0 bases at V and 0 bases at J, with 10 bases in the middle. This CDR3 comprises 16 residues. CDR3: CASSLESGTAKNIQYF. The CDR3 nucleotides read TGCGCCAGCAGCTTGGAATCCGGGACAGCCAAAAACATTCAGTACTTC.

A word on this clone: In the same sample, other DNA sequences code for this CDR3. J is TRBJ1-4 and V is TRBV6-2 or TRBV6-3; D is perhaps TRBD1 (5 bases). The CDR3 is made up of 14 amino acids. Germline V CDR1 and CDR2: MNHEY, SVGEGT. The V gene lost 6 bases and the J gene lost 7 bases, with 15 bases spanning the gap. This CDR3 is CASSKGPLTEKLFF. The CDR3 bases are TGTGCCAGCAGCAAGGGACCGCTAACTGAAAAACTGTTTTTT.

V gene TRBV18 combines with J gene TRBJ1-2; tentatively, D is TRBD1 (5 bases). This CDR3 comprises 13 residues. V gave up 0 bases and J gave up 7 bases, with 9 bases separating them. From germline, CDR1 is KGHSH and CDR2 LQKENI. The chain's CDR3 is CASSPPGGSGYTF. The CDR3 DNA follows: TGTGCCAGCTCACCACCGGGGGGAAGTGGCTACACCTTC.

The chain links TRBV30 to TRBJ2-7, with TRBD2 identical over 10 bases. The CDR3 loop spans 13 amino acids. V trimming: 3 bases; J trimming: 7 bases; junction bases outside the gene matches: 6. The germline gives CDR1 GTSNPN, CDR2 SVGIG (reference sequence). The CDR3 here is CAWSHQLAGEQYV. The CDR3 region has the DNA TGTGCCTGGAGCCACCAACTAGCGGGGGAGCAGTACGTC.

This CDR3 is CASSPIYRDSNSPLHF. CDR3 bases: TGTGCCAGCTCACCAATATACAGGGACTCGAATTCACCCCTCCACTTT. The chain joins TRBV18 to TRBJ1-6; tentatively, D is TRBD1 (6 bases). There are 16 residues in the CDR3. V was cut by 2 bases and J by 7 bases, with 15 bases left in between. From germline, CDR1 is KGHSH and CDR2 LQKENI.

The CDR3: CATSSRGNQPQHF. CDR3 nucleotide sequence: TGTGCCACCAGTTCGCGGGGCAATCAGCCCCAGCATTTT. This chain connects TRBV24-1 to TRBJ1-5; D uncertain. The CDR3 sequence is 13 residues long. Germline CDR1 is KGHDR and CDR2 is SFDVKD. The ends were cut back, 6 bases at V and 2 bases at J, with 7 bases in the middle.

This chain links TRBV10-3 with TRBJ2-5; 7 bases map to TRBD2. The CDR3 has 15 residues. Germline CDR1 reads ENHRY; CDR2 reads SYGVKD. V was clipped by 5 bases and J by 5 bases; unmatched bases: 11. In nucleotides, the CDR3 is TGTGCCATCAGTACCTCGGAGAAGGGAGGGGAGACCCAGTACTTC. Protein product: CAISTSEKGGETQYF.

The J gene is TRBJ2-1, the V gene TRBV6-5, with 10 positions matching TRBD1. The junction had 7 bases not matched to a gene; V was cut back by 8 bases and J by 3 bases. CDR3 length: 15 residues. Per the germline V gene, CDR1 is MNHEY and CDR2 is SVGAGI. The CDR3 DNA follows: TGTGCCAGCGCCCGGGACAGGGGAATCTACAATGAGCAGTTCTTC. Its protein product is CASARDRGIYNEQFF.

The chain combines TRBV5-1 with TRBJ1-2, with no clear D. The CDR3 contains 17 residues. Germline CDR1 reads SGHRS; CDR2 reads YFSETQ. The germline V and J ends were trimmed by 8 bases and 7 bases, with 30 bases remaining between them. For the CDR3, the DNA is TGCGCCAGTAAAAGGGAATTAGGTCCCTCAGCTAACCCTGGCTACACCTTC. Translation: CASKRELGPSANPGYTF.

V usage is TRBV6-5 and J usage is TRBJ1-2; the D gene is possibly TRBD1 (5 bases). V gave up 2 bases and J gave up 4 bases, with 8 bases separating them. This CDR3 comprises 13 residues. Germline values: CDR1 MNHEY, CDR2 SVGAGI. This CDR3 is CASSYDSSYGYTF. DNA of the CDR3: TGTGCCAGCAGTTACGACAGTAGCTATGGCTACACCTTC.

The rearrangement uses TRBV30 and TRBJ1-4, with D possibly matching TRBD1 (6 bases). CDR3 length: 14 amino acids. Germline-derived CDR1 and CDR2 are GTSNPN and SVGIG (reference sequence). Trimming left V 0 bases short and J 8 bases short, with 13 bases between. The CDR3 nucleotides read TGTGCCTGGAGTGTAAAACAGGGCAGCGAAAAACTGTTTTTT. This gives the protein CAWSVKQGSEKLFF.

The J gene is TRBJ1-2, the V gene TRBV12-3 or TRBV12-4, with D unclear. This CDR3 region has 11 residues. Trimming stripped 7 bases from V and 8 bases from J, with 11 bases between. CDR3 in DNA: TGTGCCAGCACGGGATTTTGGGGCTACACCTTC. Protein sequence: CASTGFWGYTF.

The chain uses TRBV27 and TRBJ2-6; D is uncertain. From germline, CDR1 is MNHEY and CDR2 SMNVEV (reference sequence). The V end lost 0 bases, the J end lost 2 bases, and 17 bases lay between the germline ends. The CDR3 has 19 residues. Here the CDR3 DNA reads TGTGCCAGCAGTTTATCGCGGACCCGTCTAGTAACTGGGGCCAACGTCCTGACTTTC. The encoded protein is CASSLSRTRLVTGANVLTF. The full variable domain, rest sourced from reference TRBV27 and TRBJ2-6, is EAQVTQNPRYLITVTGKKLTVTCSQNMNHEYMSWYRQDPGLGLRQIYYSMNVEVTDKGDVPEGYKVSRKEKRNFPLILESPSPNQTSLYFCASSLSRTRLVTGANVLTFGAGSRLTVL.

CDR3 DNA sequence: TGTGCCAGCAGCTGGAGGACTAGCGGGGCCTCAGCCGCGCTAAATACGCAGTATTTT. Translating it yields CASSWRTSGASAALNTQYF. This sequence joins TRBV5-6 and TRBJ2-3; TRBD2 matches at 12 bases. The CDR3 runs to 19 residues. Germline loops: CDR1 SGHDT, CDR2 YYEEEE. Trimming took 3 bases from V and 7 from J; bases not matched to a gene: 18. Full variable domain (remainder filled in from reference TRBV5-6 and TRBJ2-3): DAGVTQSPTHLIKTRGQQVTLRCSPKSGHDTVSWYQQALGQGPQFIFQYYEEEERQRGNFPDRFSGHQFPNYSSELNVNALLLGDSALYLCASSWRTSGASAALNTQYFGPGTRLTVL.

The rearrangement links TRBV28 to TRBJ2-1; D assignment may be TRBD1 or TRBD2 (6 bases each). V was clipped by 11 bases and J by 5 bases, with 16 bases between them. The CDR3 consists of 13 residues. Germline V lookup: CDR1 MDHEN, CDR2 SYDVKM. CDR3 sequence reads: CALGGGLHNEQFF. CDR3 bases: TGTGCCCTGGGGGGCGGACTTCACAATGAGCAGTTCTTC. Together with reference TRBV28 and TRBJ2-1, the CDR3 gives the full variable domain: DVKVTQSSRYLVKRTGEKVFLECVQDMDHENMFWYRQDPGLGLRLIYFSYDVKMKEKGDIPEGYSVSREKKERFSLILESASTNQTSMYLCALGGGLHNEQFFGPGTRLTVL.

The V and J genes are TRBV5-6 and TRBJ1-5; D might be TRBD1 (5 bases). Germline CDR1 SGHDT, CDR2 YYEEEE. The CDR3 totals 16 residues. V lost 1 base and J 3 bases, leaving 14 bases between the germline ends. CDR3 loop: CASSLFGATTNQPQHF. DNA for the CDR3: TGTGCCAGCAGCTTGTTTGGGGCCACGACCAATCAGCCCCAGCATTTT.

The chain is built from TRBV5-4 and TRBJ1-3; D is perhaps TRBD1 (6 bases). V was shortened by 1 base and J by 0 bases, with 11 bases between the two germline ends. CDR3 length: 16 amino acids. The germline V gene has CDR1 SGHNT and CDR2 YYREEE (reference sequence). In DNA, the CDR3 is TGTGCCAGCAGCTTGAAGACAGGTCCCTCTGGAAACACCATATATTTT. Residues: CASSLKTGPSGNTIYF.

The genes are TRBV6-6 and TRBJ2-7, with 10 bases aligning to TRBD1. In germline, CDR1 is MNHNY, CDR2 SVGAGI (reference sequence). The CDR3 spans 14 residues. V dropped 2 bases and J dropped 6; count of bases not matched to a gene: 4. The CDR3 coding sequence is TGTGCCAGCAGTTACGGGACAGGGGTGGGCGAGCAGTACGTC. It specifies CASSYGTGVGEQYV.

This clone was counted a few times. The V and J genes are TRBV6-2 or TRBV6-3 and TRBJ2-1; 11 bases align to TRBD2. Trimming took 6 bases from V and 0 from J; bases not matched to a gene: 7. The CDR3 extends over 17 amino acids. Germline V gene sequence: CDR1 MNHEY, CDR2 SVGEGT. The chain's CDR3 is CASSLLAGGHSYNEQFF. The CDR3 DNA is TGTGCCAGCAGCCTCCTAGCGGGGGGCCACTCCTACAATGAGCAGTTCTTC.

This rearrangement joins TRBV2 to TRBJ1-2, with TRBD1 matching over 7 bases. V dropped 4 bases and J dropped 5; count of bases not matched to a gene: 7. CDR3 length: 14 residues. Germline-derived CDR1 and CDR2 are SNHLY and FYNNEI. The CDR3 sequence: CASSGGTADYGYTF. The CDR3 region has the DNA TGTGCCAGCAGTGGGGGGACAGCCGATTATGGCTACACCTTC.

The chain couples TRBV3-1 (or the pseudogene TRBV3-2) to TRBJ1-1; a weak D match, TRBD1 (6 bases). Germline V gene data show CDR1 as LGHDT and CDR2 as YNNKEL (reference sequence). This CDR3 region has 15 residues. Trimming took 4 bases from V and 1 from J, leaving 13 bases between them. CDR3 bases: TGTGCCAGCAGCCTTAGACAGGCTTGGAACACTGAAGCTTTCTTT. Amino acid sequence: CASSLRQAWNTEAFF.

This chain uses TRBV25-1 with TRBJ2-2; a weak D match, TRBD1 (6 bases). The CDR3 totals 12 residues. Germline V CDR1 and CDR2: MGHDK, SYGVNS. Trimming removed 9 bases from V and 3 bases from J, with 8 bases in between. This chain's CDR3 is CASGQYTGELFF. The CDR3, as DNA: TGTGCCAGTGGACAGTACACCGGGGAGCTGTTTTTT.

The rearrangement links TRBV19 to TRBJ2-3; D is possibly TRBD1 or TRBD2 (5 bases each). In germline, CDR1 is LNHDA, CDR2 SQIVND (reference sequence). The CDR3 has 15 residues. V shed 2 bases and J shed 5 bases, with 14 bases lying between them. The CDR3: CASSIKGQGEDTQYF. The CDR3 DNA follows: TGTGCCAGTAGTATAAAGGGGCAGGGAGAAGATACGCAGTATTTT.